The 30 T cell receptor beta chains below come from one sample, sequenced in a study of vaccination and CD4 T cells after COVID-19. The treatment: 10-day PBMC culture with coronavirus spike peptide pools or control peptides (ViraFEST assay). These receptors lack a known antigen. The Oncomine TCR Beta short-read assay was applied to DNA of cultured CD4+ T cells. In TCRdb, the PCR reads were re-called with MiXCR into one record per CDR3 protein. The sample has about 13,000 distinct CDR3 sequences, roughly 58% seen once. The sequenced material came from CD4+ T cells from blood, cultured in vitro. These receptors originate from a human donor who had recovered from COVID-19.

The rearrangement joins TRBV28 to TRBJ1-2, with 8 bases that match TRBD1. The CDR3 has 13 amino acids. Trimming at V came to 8 bases and at J to 5 bases, leaving 7 bases not matched to a gene. Germline V gives CDR1 MDHEN, CDR2 SYDVKM. The CDR3 coding sequence is TGTGCCAGCGGGACAGGCGTTCGTTATGGCTACACCTTC. Protein product: CASGTGVRYGYTF.

This chain connects TRBV6-1 to TRBJ1-2, with D possibly matching TRBD1 (5 bases). The CDR3 totals 15 residues. Looked up from germline, CDR1 is MNHNS and CDR2 is SASEGT. Trimming pared 8 bases from V and 8 bases from J, leaving 24 bases between. The CDR3 sequence is CASPRDLLNYGGYTF. The DNA for the CDR3 is TGTGCCAGCCCTCGGGACCTGCTCAACTATGGCGGCTACACCTTC.

The chain links TRBV20-1 to TRBJ1-1; D is uncertain. Trimming took 3 bases from V and 5 from J, leaving 13 bases between them. From germline, CDR1 is DFQATT and CDR2 SNEGSKA (reference sequence). This CDR3 is built from 13 residues. The CDR3 bases are TGCAGTGCTAGTCCCACGGGTCTAACTGAAGCTTTCTTT. Protein: CSASPTGLTEAFF.

This sequence joins TRBV19 and TRBJ2-7; no clear D. The V end was cut by 5 bases, the J end by 4 bases, with 12 bases between. This CDR3 has 13 amino acids. Germline lookup yields CDR1 LNHDA and CDR2 SQIVND (reference sequence). In DNA form, the CDR3 reads TGTGCCAGTAGTCCCGAGACCTTTTACGAGCAGTACTTC. It translates to CASSPETFYEQYF.

In this sample, this clonotype turned up a few times. V gene TRBV6-1 combines with J gene TRBJ1-1; D perhaps matches TRBD1 (5 bases). Germline CDR1 is MNHNS and CDR2 is SASEGT. V was cut by 7 bases and J by 0 bases, with 12 bases left in between. The CDR3 spans 14 residues. The CDR3 DNA follows: TGTGCCAGCAATAAGGGGAGTTTGAACACTGAAGCTTTCTTT. This encodes CASNKGSLNTEAFF.

This sequence joins TRBV2 and TRBJ1-5; D remains unclear. CDR3 length: 14 amino acids. The V and J ends lost 6 bases and 4 bases respectively, with 13 bases between them. Germline lookup yields CDR1 SNHLY and CDR2 FYNNEI. The CDR3 is CASSPWEGNQPQHF. DNA for the CDR3: TGTGCCAGCAGCCCATGGGAGGGAAATCAGCCCCAGCATTTT.

This clonotype was recorded only once. The V and J genes are TRBV10-3 and TRBJ2-4, with TRBD2 identical over 9 bases. CDR3 length: 15 amino acids. The V and J ends lost 0 bases and 9 bases, in that order; junction bases with no gene match: 6. Looked up from germline, CDR1 is ENHRY and CDR2 is SYGVKD. The CDR3, as DNA: TGTGCCATCAGTGAGTCGGGGCGGGAGGGCGGCATTCAGTACTTC. It codes for CAISESGREGGIQYF.

The rearrangement joins TRBV30 to TRBJ2-5; perhaps D is TRBD1 or TRBD2 (5 bases each). Germline V gives CDR1 GTSNPN, CDR2 SVGIG (reference sequence). The CDR3 runs 13 residues. The V gene lost 0 bases and the J gene lost 5 bases, with 10 bases spanning the gap. This CDR3 reads CAWSVGWGETQYF. The CDR3 nucleotides read TGTGCCTGGAGTGTAGGATGGGGGGAGACCCAGTACTTC. The full variable domain, rest sourced from reference TRBV30 and TRBJ2-5, is SQTIHQWPATLVQPVGSPLSLECTVEGTSNPNLYWYRQAAGRGLQLLFYSVGIGQISSEVPQNLSASRPQDRQFILSSKKLLLSDSGFYLCAWSVGWGETQYFGPGTRLLVL.

The chain carries TRBV7-6 and TRBJ2-7; D is perhaps TRBD1 (6 bases). Trimming stripped 8 bases from V and 4 bases from J, with 18 bases between. The CDR3 totals 14 residues. Germline-derived CDR1 and CDR2 are SGHVS and FNYEAQ. The CDR3 region is CASRTGGGGYEQYF. The CDR3 DNA follows: TGTGCCAGCCGGACGGGTGGGGGCGGGTACGAGCAGTACTTC.

This sequence joins TRBV28 and TRBJ1-6; D is perhaps TRBD1 (5 bases). V lost 9 bases and J lost 7, with 16 bases in between. CDR3 length equals 14 residues. Germline values: CDR1 MDHEN, CDR2 SYDVKM. The CDR3 DNA is TGTGCCAGTTCCGCGGGGGGGGGAAATTCACCCCTCCACTTT. It translates to CASSAGGGNSPLHF.

The chain employs TRBV7-2 and TRBJ2-7; no firm D call. The CDR3 extends over 14 amino acids. Germline V gene lookup returns CDR1 SGHTA and CDR2 FQGNSA. The ends were cut back, 1 base at V and 3 bases at J, with 10 bases in the middle. The DNA for the CDR3 is TGTGCCAGCAGCTTAGTAAGGCAAAGCTACGAGCAGTACTTC. It is translated as CASSLVRQSYEQYF.

CDR3 bases: TGTGCCAGCAGCTTAGGCCGGGGGGCGGCCCAAGAGACCCAGTACTTC. The encoded protein is CASSLGRGAAQETQYF. V is TRBV7-9 and J is TRBJ2-5, with a weak D call TRBD2 (7 bases). Looked up from germline, CDR1 is SEHNR and CDR2 is FQNEAQ (reference sequence). Trimming pared 1 base from V and 1 base from J, leaving 13 bases between. The CDR3 spans 16 residues.

The J gene is TRBJ1-5, the V gene TRBV29-1; D is possibly TRBD1 (5 bases). Germline V lookup: CDR1 SQVTM, CDR2 ANQGSEA. This CDR3 has 14 amino acids. V shed 6 bases and J shed 2 bases, with 14 bases lying between them. CDR3 sequence: CSVVWGLGNQPQHF. CDR3 nucleotide sequence: TGCAGCGTGGTCTGGGGCTTGGGCAATCAGCCCCAGCATTTT.

The chain is built from TRBV28 and TRBJ2-5; D not certain. Germline values: CDR1 MDHEN, CDR2 SYDVKM. This CDR3 has 13 residues. Trimming pared 8 bases from V and 2 bases from J, leaving 12 bases between. The CDR3 coding sequence is TGTGCCAGCCGAGGACCAATACAAGAGACCCAGTACTTC. This encodes CASRGPIQETQYF.

In this sample, this clonotype turned up once. The chain joins TRBV7-9 to TRBJ1-1; D gene uncertain. The germline gives CDR1 SEHNR, CDR2 FQNEAQ (reference sequence). The CDR3 is made up of 13 amino acids. V was clipped by 5 bases and J by 6 bases, with 13 bases between them. Here the CDR3 DNA reads TGTGCCAGCAGCCCACTGGGGTTCGCTGAAGCTTTCTTT. This translates into CASSPLGFAEAFF. Looking up the rest from reference TRBV7-9 and TRBJ1-1 gives the full variable domain: DTGVSQNPRHKITKRGQNVTFRCDPISEHNRLYWYRQTLGQGPEFLTYFQNEAQLEKSRLLSDRFSAERPKGSFSTLEIQRTEQGDSAMYLCASSPLGFAEAFFGQGTRLTVV.

This chain connects TRBV20-1 to TRBJ2-1; 11 nucleotides agree with TRBD2. Germline V gene lookup returns CDR1 DFQATT and CDR2 SNEGSKA (reference sequence). This CDR3 has 18 amino acids. The ends lost 5 bases at V and 3 bases at J; junction bases unmatched: 15. The CDR3 DNA is TGCAGTGCTGCCCGACTCCCGGGACTAGCGGACCGCTACAATGAGCAGTTCTTC. It encodes CSAARLPGLADRYNEQFF.

This clonotype was detected only a few times. This chain uses TRBV27 with TRBJ1-1, with TRBD1 as a possible D gene (5 bases). The CDR3 has 15 amino acids. The ends were cut back, 8 bases at V and 0 bases at J, with 16 bases in the middle. Germline values: CDR1 MNHEY, CDR2 SMNVEV (reference sequence). In nucleotides, the CDR3 is TGTGCCAGCCGGCCCGGGACTCCTATGAACACTGAAGCTTTCTTT. This codes for CASRPGTPMNTEAFF.

The J gene is TRBJ1-2, the V gene TRBV5-6; tentatively, D is TRBD1 (5 bases). Germline values: CDR1 SGHDT, CDR2 YYEEEE. This CDR3 region has 13 residues. V shed 5 bases and J shed 4 bases, with 12 bases lying between them. This CDR3 is CASRAGLIYGYTF. In nucleotides, the CDR3 is TGTGCCAGCAGGGCAGGGCTTATCTATGGCTACACCTTC. The full variable domain, rest sourced from reference TRBV5-6 and TRBJ1-2, is DAGVTQSPTHLIKTRGQQVTLRCSPKSGHDTVSWYQQALGQGPQFIFQYYEEEERQRGNFPDRFSGHQFPNYSSELNVNALLLGDSALYLCASRAGLIYGYTFGSGTRLTVV.

The chain is built from TRBV6-1 and TRBJ2-3; 12 bases map to TRBD2. The germline V gene has CDR1 MNHNS and CDR2 SASEGT. CDR3 length: 16 amino acids. J gave up 6 bases and V 8 bases, and 12 bases lay outside the gene matches. The CDR3 sequence is CASLPGTSGLFDTQYF. In DNA, the CDR3 is TGTGCCAGCCTCCCCGGGACTAGCGGGCTCTTCGATACGCAGTATTTT.

This chain uses TRBV20-1 with TRBJ2-3; TRBD2 aligns across 11 bases. J was trimmed by 6 bases and V by 4 bases; bases with no gene match: 9. CDR3 size: 15 residues. CDR1 is DFQATT and CDR2 is SNEGSKA in the germline V gene (reference sequence). CDR3 sequence: CSATLAGGKLDTQYF. DNA of the CDR3: TGCAGTGCTACTCTAGCGGGGGGAAAATTGGATACGCAGTATTTT.

The chain links TRBV7-2 to TRBJ1-5; TRBD1 might be the D (5 bases). Between the trimmed V and J ends, which lost 1 base and 0 bases, there was a span of 7 bases. In germline, CDR1 is SGHTA, CDR2 FQGNSA. The CDR3 totals 15 residues. CDR3 protein: CASSLVDSSNQPQHF. The DNA of the CDR3 is TGTGCCAGCAGCTTAGTCGACAGTAGCAATCAGCCCCAGCATTTT.

The chain combines TRBV7-9 with TRBJ2-7; D unclear. Trimming removed 5 bases at V and 4 bases at J, with 15 bases between. The CDR3 is made up of 14 amino acids. Looked up from germline, CDR1 is SEHNR and CDR2 is FQNEAQ (reference sequence). CDR3 in amino acids: CASSITALGYEQYF. The CDR3 coding sequence is TGTGCCAGCAGCATTACGGCCTTGGGATACGAGCAGTACTTC.

The V gene is TRBV7-8, the J gene TRBJ1-2; unclear D gene. V lost 1 base and J lost 7, with 16 bases in between. The CDR3 is made up of 15 amino acids. Germline V lookup: CDR1 SGHVS, CDR2 FQNEAQ. As DNA, the CDR3 is TGTGCCAGCAGCTTAGAGTCGGCGGGCATTGGTGGCTACACCTTC. Its translation: CASSLESAGIGGYTF. The variable domain in full, completed from reference TRBV7-8 and TRBJ1-2, reads GAGVSQSPRYKVAKRGQDVALRCDPISGHVSLFWYQQALGQGPEFLTYFQNEAQLDKSGLPSDRFFAERPEGSVSTLKIQRTQQEDSAVYLCASSLESAGIGGYTFGSGTRLTVV.

This clonotype was seen a handful of times. The CDR3 DNA reads as TGTGCCAGCAGCTTAGATATGCGACTAGCGGGAGCCGGGGAGCTGTTTTTT. This gives the protein CASSLDMRLAGAGELFF. The V gene is TRBV7-9, the J gene TRBJ2-2; 12 bases are shared with TRBD2. The CDR3 consists of 17 residues. V trimming: 1 base; J trimming: 6 bases; junction bases outside the gene matches: 6. Germline V gene lookup returns CDR1 SEHNR and CDR2 FQNEAQ (reference sequence).

The gene calls are TRBV6-4 and TRBJ1-1; D remains ambiguous. The CDR3 extends over 15 amino acids. The germline V and J ends were trimmed by 6 bases and 1 base, with 15 bases remaining between them. The V gene's germline CDR1 is MRHNA and CDR2 SNTAGT. The DNA for the CDR3 is TGTGCCAGCAGGCGAGAGGGTATAGGGAACACTGAAGCTTTCTTT. It encodes CASRREGIGNTEAFF.

V and J are TRBV28 and TRBJ1-4; TRBD1 might be the D (5 bases). CDR3 length: 14 residues. Germline V gives CDR1 MDHEN, CDR2 SYDVKM. V lost 1 base, J lost 5 bases, and 8 bases lay in between. The CDR3 sequence is CASSLLGDNEKLFF. CDR3 DNA: TGTGCCAGCAGTTTATTGGGGGACAATGAAAAACTGTTTTTT.

This clonotype qualifies as large. The chain joins TRBV19 to TRBJ1-5; no clear D gene. Germline-derived CDR1 and CDR2 are LNHDA and SQIVND (reference sequence). The CDR3 loop spans 16 amino acids. V lost 3 bases and J lost 1, with 13 bases in between. This CDR3 reads CASSIRGALSNQPQHF. CDR3 nucleotides: TGTGCCAGTAGTATTCGGGGAGCTCTGAGCAATCAGCCCCAGCATTTT. The variable domain in full, completed from reference TRBV19 and TRBJ1-5, reads DGGITQSPKYLFRKEGQNVTLSCEQNLNHDAMYWYRQDPGQGLRLIYYSQIVNDFQKGDIAEGYSVSREKKESFPLTVTSAQKNPTAFYLCASSIRGALSNQPQHFGDGTRLSIL.

The sample holds a few counts of this clonotype. The CDR3 nucleotides read TGCAGTGCGGCTCCCAGCGCATACACCGGGGAGCTGTTTTTT. Protein product: CSAAPSAYTGELFF. The rearrangement uses TRBV20-1 and TRBJ2-2; the D is unclear. This CDR3 has 14 residues. Between the trimmed V and J ends, which lost 6 bases and 3 bases, there was a span of 14 bases. The germline CDR1 and CDR2 sequences are DFQATT and SNEGSKA (reference sequence).

The chain employs TRBV2 and TRBJ1-5; D ambiguous. There are 14 residues in the CDR3. V gave up 6 bases and J gave up 1 base, with 10 bases separating them. Germline CDR1 and CDR2: SNHLY and FYNNEI. The CDR3 DNA is TGTGCCAGCAGGGACGGGGTGAGCAATCAGCCCCAGCATTTT. It encodes CASRDGVSNQPQHF.

The rearrangement joins TRBV6-1 to TRBJ1-3; weak D call: TRBD1 (5 bases). Germline values: CDR1 MNHNS, CDR2 SASEGT. The length of the CDR3 is 14 residues. V was shortened by 5 bases and J by 2 bases, with 10 bases between the two germline ends. The CDR3 reads CASSPRDAGNTIYF. The CDR3 DNA reads as TGTGCCAGCAGTCCCAGGGATGCTGGAAACACCATATATTTT.